The 8 T cell receptor beta chains reported below all come from one sample, sequenced in a study of blood T cell repertoires in COVID-19. The data were produced by immunoSEQ multiplex PCR, yet TCRdb's version contains in-frame clones alone and is incomplete. The sample lists approximately 210,000 clones, more than 85% occurring once. Specimen: peripheral blood. These receptors were taken from a man aged 35 to 55 with acute or convalescent COVID-19.

The chain has TRBV7-3 and TRBJ2-5, with 10 bases aligning to TRBD2. With 2 bases clipped from V and 2 bases from J, the junction kept 11 bases outside the gene matches. The germline V gene has CDR1 SGHTA and CDR2 FQGTGA. The CDR3 is 18 amino acids. CDR3 in amino acids: CASSLPPIAGGRQETQYF. DNA for the CDR3: TGTGCCAGCAGCTTACCCCCCATAGCGGGGGGAAGGCAAGAGACCCAGTACTTC.

The chain recombines TRBV11-2 with TRBJ1-6; TRBD1 aligns across 10 bases. V gave up 3 bases and J gave up 4 bases; unmatched junction bases: 6. This CDR3 has 17 amino acids. Per the germline V gene, CDR1 is SGHAT and CDR2 is FQNNGV. For the CDR3, the DNA is TGTGCCAGCAGCTTGACAGGGGGCTCGACTTATAATTCACCCCTCCACTTT. It translates to CASSLTGGSTYNSPLHF.

J is TRBJ1-3 and V is TRBV9, with D possibly being TRBD1 (5 bases). V lost 3 bases, J lost 4 bases, and 17 bases lay in between. The CDR3 has 16 residues. The germline V gene encodes CDR1 SGDLS and CDR2 YYNGEE. CDR3: CASSDSPWGRGNTIYF. In DNA form, the CDR3 reads TGTGCCAGCAGCGATTCGCCCTGGGGGAGGGGAAACACCATATATTTT.

This chain uses TRBV5-1 with TRBJ2-3, with TRBD2 matching 8 bases. The CDR3 extends over 14 amino acids. The V segment lost 1 base and the J segment 4 bases; nucleotides outside the gene matches: 2. From germline, CDR1 is SGHRS and CDR2 YFSETQ. The chain's CDR3 is CASSLSSGADTQYF. The CDR3 nucleotides are TGCGCCAGCAGCTTGAGTAGCGGGGCAGATACGCAGTATTTT.

The V and J genes are TRBV29-1 and TRBJ2-7, with D possibly matching TRBD2 (5 bases). The CDR3 extends over 11 amino acids. Trimming stripped 5 bases from V and 4 bases from J, with 9 bases between. The germline V gene encodes CDR1 SQVTM and CDR2 ANQGSEA. CDR3 region: CSVNRGYEQYF. The DNA for the CDR3 is TGCAGCGTTAATCGAGGGTACGAGCAGTACTTC.

The chain is built from TRBV5-1 and TRBJ1-5; 9 bases align to TRBD1. The germline CDR1 and CDR2 sequences are SGHRS and YFSETQ. This CDR3 contains 15 residues. J was trimmed by 6 bases and V by 4 bases; bases with no gene match: 8. The CDR3 DNA reads as TGCGCCAGCAGCCCAACAGGGGGCGAATTTCAGCCCCAGCATTTT. Its protein product is CASSPTGGEFQPQHF. Using reference TRBV5-1 and TRBJ1-5 for the parts outside the CDR3, the full variable domain is KAGVTQTPRYLIKTRGQQVTLSCSPISGHRSVSWYQQTPGQGLQFLFEYFSETQRNKGNFPGRFSGRQFSNSRSEMNVSTLELGDSALYLCASSPTGGEFQPQHFGDGTRLSIL.

V usage is TRBV9 and J usage is TRBJ2-6, with D maybe TRBD2 (7 bases). V lost 2 bases and J 3 bases, leaving 21 bases between the germline ends. Germline assignment: CDR1 SGDLS and CDR2 YYNGEE. The length of the CDR3 is 19 residues. The CDR3: CASSVRGGTVSSGANVLTF. CDR3 sequence (DNA): TGTGCCAGCAGCGTCAGGGGAGGGACGGTGTCAAGTGGGGCCAACGTCCTGACTTTC.

The chain employs TRBV7-2 and TRBJ2-4, with 12 bases that match TRBD1. Germline V gene sequence: CDR1 SGHTA, CDR2 FQGNSA. The CDR3 consists of 16 residues. Germline trimming cut 5 bases from V and 6 bases from J; bases unmatched to any gene: 8. The CDR3 nucleotides are TGTGCCAGCAGCCCTTCGGGACAGGGGGCGTTAAACATTCAGTACTTC. Translation gives CASSPSGQGALNIQYF.